This entry concerns a single T cell receptor beta chain. Its antigen is unidentified. This CDR3 has 14 amino acids. Trimming removed 4 bases from V and 3 bases from J, with 13 bases in between. The germline V gene encodes CDR1 MNHNS and CDR2 SASEGT. The data derive from a study of Graves' ophthalmopathy and Graves' hyperthyroidism. General study points: Using 13 signatures, a model distinguished ophthalmopathy from stable hyperthyroidism, reaching around 90% sensitivity and 81.08% specificity. The authors also found most expanded thyroid clonotypes above 0.001 frequency in blood.

Uncontrolled infections, pregnancy, lactation or other autoimmune diseases led to patient exclusion. PBMCs were obtained from 10 ml of fresh peripheral blood. Amplification targeted the TCR beta CDR3 regions, with RNA transcripts as the source material. RT-PCR with HTBI primers came first, then second-round multiplex PCR. TCRdb used MiXCR to reprocess the multiplex PCR reads, holding one entry per CDR3 protein. The sample consists of some 410,000 distinct CDR3 sequences, approximately 21% of them appearing once. The chain has TRBV6-1 and TRBJ2-7; D might be TRBD1 or TRBD2, each matching 5 bases. Sequencing input: peripheral blood. This TCR derives from a woman between 18 and 30 years old with stable Graves' hyperthyroidism. CDR3 DNA: TGTGCCAGCAGTGCGGCAGGGACCCTCTACGAGCAGTACTTC. It specifies CASSAAGTLYEQYF.